This record covers a single TCR beta chain. Antigen unknown. After constant-region reverse-primer amplification, full-length variable regions underwent semi-nested PCR with Nested Universal Primer A. TCRdb used MiXCR to reprocess the 5' RACE reads, holding one entry per CDR3 protein. The table records approximately 44,000 distinct CDR3 sequences, about 29% of them present only once. The germline V gene has CDR1 MDHEN and CDR2 SYDVKM. The CDR3 contains 15 residues. V was clipped by 3 bases and J by 7 bases; unmatched bases: 11. General study results and limits: Tumor Treg TCRs overlapped most with tumor naive CD4+ cells. Tumor memory CD4+ T cell TCR gene usage was found to cluster with blood and lymph node memory CD4+ cells and with lymph node naive CD4+ cells.

Sequences were obtained from memory CD4+ T cells sorted from a lymph node. Subset described: memory CD4+ T cells, CD4+CD45RO+CD25-. The chain is built from TRBV28 and TRBJ2-7; 8 positions match TRBD1. The sequence was collected from a female donor with breast cancer. CDR3 bases: TGTGCCAGCAGTTTTAGGTCAGGCAGGGGGCGTGAGCAGTACTTC. Protein product: CASSFRSGRGREQYF.